This T cell receptor (beta chain) appears in the sequencing data of a study of PD-1 blockade in classical Hodgkin lymphoma. Per germline, CDR1 MNHNS and CDR2 SASEGT. Trimming at V came to 8 bases and at J to 5 bases, leaving 10 bases not matched to a gene. CDR3 size: 15 residues. The time point here: cycle 4 day 1 (C4D1), after five to seven weeks of nivolumab. Every single patient, without exception, relapsed after autologous stem cell transplantation, and brentuximab vedotin exposure varied. This clone was seen more than once but under ten times. Its antigen is undetermined. Clones were read by immunoSEQ multiplex PCR, and TCRdb kept only the in-frame ones, dropping some. The repertoire has approximately 52,000 clones, 86% of them found once; the top ten carry approximately 7%. Study observations and caveats: CD4+ TCR diversity rose significantly by C4D1, and CD8+ TCR diversity did not. According to reports, newly diagnosed patients had lower baseline TCR diversity than healthy donors, and relapsed/refractory patients had lower baseline TCR diversity still.

The receptor was isolated from a human donor with classical Hodgkin lymphoma. The material sequenced was peripheral blood mononuclear cells (PBMCs), taken before the fourth cycle of nivolumab. The chain employs TRBV6-1 and TRBJ2-3, with 10 bases aligning to TRBD2. In DNA, the CDR3 is TGTGCCAGCCATCAGCTAGCGGGAGTGGTAGATACGCAGTATTTT. Translating gives CASHQLAGVVDTQYF.